The rows below give T cell receptor beta chains drawn from one sample of a study of blood T cells in healthy people across ages. Each CDR3 protein is one row after TCRdb ran MiXCR on the 5' RACE reads. In the table there are fewer than 1.5 million distinct CDR3 sequences, approximately 40% of which are singletons. Input material: blood. Receptors were obtained from a woman aged 18-35 years in good health. CDR3s include the opening cysteine and the closing phenylalanine or tryptophan. The order of the fields is V gene, J gene, clone size, D gene, CDR3 DNA, CDR3 protein. The D gene is left open where the match is weak. The size field is filled for only some rows; it gives once, few, many or a size class.

V gene: TRBV5-6
J gene: TRBJ2-3
clone size: NA
D gene: NA
CDR3 DNA: TGTGCCAGCAGCCCCCGGGGGGCGGGAGATACGCAGTATTTT
CDR3 protein: CASSPRGAGDTQYF

V gene: TRBV3-1
J gene: TRBJ2-4
clone size: NA
D gene: NA
CDR3 DNA: TGTGCCAGCAGCCAAGGATATTCTACGGGAGAGCAGTACTTC
CDR3 protein: CASSQGYSTGEQYF

V gene: TRBV5-1
J gene: TRBJ2-7
clone size: NA
D gene: TRBD1
CDR3 DNA: TGCGCCAGCAGCCCGGACAGGGTTGAGGACGAGCAGTACTTC
CDR3 protein: CASSPDRVEDEQYF

V gene: TRBV6-4
J gene: TRBJ2-1
clone size: once
D gene: NA
CDR3 DNA: TGTGCCAGCAGTCCACGAGTGTTGCGACCAGCGAATGAGCAGTTCTTC
CDR3 protein: CASSPRVLRPANEQFF

V gene: TRBV20-1
J gene: TRBJ1-1
clone size: few
D gene: NA
CDR3 DNA: TGCAGTGCCCACCGCACAGGGAGAGAAGCTTTCTTT
CDR3 protein: CSAHRTGREAFF

V gene: TRBV5-1
J gene: TRBJ2-7
clone size: NA
D gene: NA
CDR3 DNA: TGCGCCAGCAGCTTATCGGCAGCGTCCCTCTACGAGCAGTACTTC
CDR3 protein: CASSLSAASLYEQYF

V gene: TRBV6-6
J gene: TRBJ1-1
clone size: NA
D gene: NA
CDR3 DNA: TGTGCCAGCAGTTACGTTGGGGCTGAAGCTTTCTTT
CDR3 protein: CASSYVGAEAFF

V gene: TRBV6-1
J gene: TRBJ1-1
clone size: NA
D gene: NA
CDR3 DNA: TGTGCCAGCAGTGAAGCCGGGGGGTCGAGGGGCACTGAAGCTTTCTTT
CDR3 protein: CASSEAGGSRGTEAFF

V gene: TRBV29-1
J gene: TRBJ2-1
clone size: few
D gene: TRBD2
CDR3 DNA: TGCAGCGTTTCCCAAATCGGGGGGGGCACCTACAATGAGCAGTTCTTC
CDR3 protein: CSVSQIGGGTYNEQFF

V gene: TRBV7-2
J gene: TRBJ2-4
clone size: few
D gene: NA
CDR3 DNA: TGTGCCAGCAGCTTACCCGGTTTCGGGTCAGCCAAAAACATTCAGTACTTC
CDR3 protein: CASSLPGFGSAKNIQYF

V gene: TRBV4-1
J gene: TRBJ2-5
clone size: NA
D gene: TRBD2
CDR3 DNA: TGCGCCAGCAGCCACGAACTAGCGGGGGCCTACAATGAGCAGTACTTC
CDR3 protein: CASSHELAGAYNEQYF

V gene: TRBV29-1
J gene: TRBJ1-1
clone size: few
D gene: NA
CDR3 DNA: TGCAGCGTTTTCTTTTCCGCCGCGGGTACTGAAGCTTTCTTT
CDR3 protein: CSVFFSAAGTEAFF

V gene: TRBV7-2
J gene: TRBJ1-4
clone size: NA
D gene: NA
CDR3 DNA: TGTGCCAGCAGCCTTGGGGGGTCAACTAATGAAAAACTGTTTTTT
CDR3 protein: CASSLGGSTNEKLFF

V gene: TRBV20-1
J gene: TRBJ1-3
clone size: NA
D gene: NA
CDR3 DNA: TGCAGTGCTAGGCTGGAAGACACCATATATTTT
CDR3 protein: CSARLEDTIYF

V gene: TRBV5-1
J gene: TRBJ1-2
clone size: NA
D gene: TRBD1
CDR3 DNA: TGCGCCAGCAGCGGGGGACAGGGGGTACTTGCGGGCTACACCTTC
CDR3 protein: CASSGGQGVLAGYTF

V gene: TRBV10-3
J gene: TRBJ2-5
clone size: NA
D gene: TRBD2
CDR3 DNA: TGTGCCAACAGTAGCGGGGTCCAAGAGACCCAGTACTTC
CDR3 protein: CANSSGVQETQYF

V gene: TRBV12-3/TRBV12-4
J gene: TRBJ1-2
clone size: NA
D gene: NA
CDR3 DNA: TGTGCCACCGGGGAGGATAACTATGGCTACACCTTC
CDR3 protein: CATGEDNYGYTF

V gene: TRBV29-1
J gene: TRBJ1-6
clone size: NA
D gene: NA
CDR3 DNA: TGCAGCGTTGCACCGGACAGCGATAATTCACCCCTCCACTTT
CDR3 protein: CSVAPDSDNSPLHF

V gene: TRBV25-1
J gene: TRBJ2-1
clone size: NA
D gene: NA
CDR3 DNA: TGTGCCAGCCGACAGTCCGGCGAGCAGTTCTTC
CDR3 protein: CASRQSGEQFF

V gene: TRBV10-3
J gene: TRBJ2-2
clone size: NA
D gene: TRBD2
CDR3 DNA: TGTGCCATCTCGACTAGCGGAGAGTTCGGGGAGCTGTTTTTT
CDR3 protein: CAISTSGEFGELFF

V gene: TRBV20-1
J gene: TRBJ1-6
clone size: NA
D gene: TRBD1
CDR3 DNA: TGCAGTGCTCCCGGACAGGGCGGAAATAATTCACCCCTCCACTTT
CDR3 protein: CSAPGQGGNNSPLHF

V gene: TRBV20-1
J gene: TRBJ1-4
clone size: NA
D gene: NA
CDR3 DNA: TGCAGTGCTAGGTGGTCAGGGACTAATGAAAAGCTGTTTTTT
CDR3 protein: CSARWSGTNEKLFF

V gene: TRBV6-2/TRBV6-3
J gene: TRBJ1-2
clone size: NA
D gene: NA
CDR3 DNA: TGTGCCAGCAGCCCCCTCGGGGGAAGGAATGGCTGCACCTTC
CDR3 protein: CASSPLGGRNGCTF